This is a list of T cell receptor beta chains from one sample in a study of response to subunit inactivated influenza vaccine. TCRdb itself ran the RT-PCR reads through MiXCR, one entry per CDR3 protein. The data show roughly 650,000 distinct CDR3 sequences, with 15% to 17% seen just once and 11% held by the top ten. This material consisted of PBMCs from blood, taken 11 to 12 days after vaccination. These receptors were obtained from a man in his fifties or sixties who received an inactivated influenza vaccine. Both conserved end residues are part of each CDR3. The D gene is left open where the match is weak. Rows may omit the clone size; those that give it use once, few, many or a size class.

>TRBV4-1|17|.|TRBJ2-2|.
TGCGCCAGCAGCCAAGGAACAGGGTTCCTGAACACCGGGGAGCTGTTTTTT
CASSQGTGFLNTGELFF
>TRBV11-3|17|TRBD2|TRBJ2-2|.
TGTGCCAGCAGCTTACCCCCGGGGGGGACGAACACCGGGGAGCTGTTTTTT
CASSLPPGGTNTGELFF
>TRBV4-2|16|TRBD1|TRBJ2-5|few
TGTGCCAGCAGCCAAGATATCCAGGGGGCGCTTGAGACCCAGTACTTC
CASSQDIQGALETQYF
>TRBV5-1|20|TRBD2|TRBJ2-1|.
TGCGCCAGCAGCTTGGCTCGGACACTAGCACGGGAGGGCCTCTACAATGAGCAGTTCTTC
CASSLARTLAREGLYNEQFF
>TRBV6-5|19|TRBD2|TRBJ2-7|few
TGTGCCAGCAGTTACCCGGGGACTAGCGGGAGTCGAACTACCTACGAGCAGTACTTC
CASSYPGTSGSRTTYEQYF
>TRBV12-3/TRBV12-4|16|.|TRBJ1-4|many
TGTGCCAGCAGTTTGCTCAGGCCTGCAACTAATGAAAAACTGTTTTTT
CASSLLRPATNEKLFF
>TRBV29-1|14|TRBD2|TRBJ2-2|.
TGCAGCGTCGGACTAGCGGGGGGCACCGGGGAGCTGTTTTTT
CSVGLAGGTGELFF
>TRBV4-3|16|TRBD2|TRBJ2-3|.
TGCGCCAGCAGCCAAGATAGCGGGGGAGTAACGGATACGCAGTATTTT
CASSQDSGGVTDTQYF
>TRBV10-3|14|TRBD1|TRBJ1-1|.
TGTGCCATCAGTGTGACAGGGGCGGCAAGTGAAGCTTTCTTT
CAISVTGAASEAFF
>TRBV3-1|14|.|TRBJ2-1|.
TGTGCCAGCACCTCACTTGGCGCCCCCAGGGAGCAGTTCTTC
CASTSLGAPREQFF
>TRBV10-3|14|.|TRBJ2-1|few
TGTGCCATCAGTGAGTCTGATAGATTCGGGGAGCAGTTCTTC
CAISESDRFGEQFF
>TRBV6-1|15|.|TRBJ1-4|.
TGTGCCAGCACCCCAACGGGGGGCTTGAATGAAAAACTGTTTTTT
CASTPTGGLNEKLFF
>TRBV28|15|TRBD2|TRBJ2-2|.
TGTGCCAGCAGGGTGGGGGGGAGCAACACCGGGGAGCTGTTTTTT
CASRVGGSNTGELFF
>TRBV10-2|13|.|TRBJ1-5|few
TGCGCCAGCCGTAGGCAGGACAATCAGCCCCAGCATTTT
CASRRQDNQPQHF
>TRBV15|14|.|TRBJ2-2|many
TGTGCCACCAACAGGGCCTTGAACACCGGGGAGCTGTTTTTT
CATNRALNTGELFF
>TRBV5-1|15|.|TRBJ1-1|few
TGCGCCAGCAGCTTGGACGGGGTATTGAGCACTGAAGCTTTCTTT
CASSLDGVLSTEAFF
>TRBV27|18|.|TRBJ2-7|few
TGTGCCAGCAGTTTATCGCGAGGGGGGGCTAGCGGAGCCTACGAGCAGTACTTC
CASSLSRGGASGAYEQYF
>TRBV5-1|18|.|TRBJ2-3|.
TGCGCCAGCACCTGGCAGATGGGGAGCTTATATAGCACAGATACGCAGTATTTT
CASTWQMGSLYSTDTQYF
>TRBV12-3/TRBV12-4|14|TRBD1|TRBJ2-1|few
TGTGCCAGCAGCCCCTCGGACAGGGACAATGAGCAGTTCTTC
CASSPSDRDNEQFF
>TRBV20-1|14|TRBD1|TRBJ2-5|.
TGCAGTGCCAGAAGACAGGGTAACCAAGAGACCCAGTACTTC
CSARRQGNQETQYF
>TRBV19|13|.|TRBJ2-7|.
TGTGCCAGTAGTATGCAGGGTTCGGCCGAGCAGTACTTC
CASSMQGSAEQYF
>TRBV4-1|14|.|TRBJ2-7|few
TGCGCCAGCAGCCAAGATCGGGCAGGGGACGAGCAGTACTTC
CASSQDRAGDEQYF
>TRBV4-1|14|.|TRBJ1-1|many
TGCGCCAGCAGCGGTCGGACGGTGAACACTGAAGCTTTCTTT
CASSGRTVNTEAFF
>TRBV12-3/TRBV12-4|15|TRBD1|TRBJ2-2|many
TGTGCCAGCAGTTTGGGGACAGAGAACACCGGGGAGCTGTTTTTT
CASSLGTENTGELFF
>TRBV6-4|15|TRBD1|TRBJ2-1|few
TGTGCCAGCAGTGAGACAGGGTTTGGCAACAATGAGCAGTTCTTC
CASSETGFGNNEQFF
>TRBV5-1|14|.|TRBJ2-3|.
TGCGCCAGCAGCACGAGGGTGGTAGCAGATACGCAGTATTTT
CASSTRVVADTQYF
>TRBV10-3|13|.|TRBJ2-1|few
TGTGCCATTGCTTCCAGCTCCTACAATGAGCAGTTCTTC
CAIASSSYNEQFF
>TRBV7-2|15|TRBD2|TRBJ2-5|.
TGTGCCAGCAGACGCTCTAGCGGATCACAAGAGACCCAGTACTTC
CASRRSSGSQETQYF
>TRBV20-1|15|.|TRBJ2-5|many
TGCAGTGCTAGAGACGGCGTTAGGGGGCAAGAGACCCAGTACTTC
CSARDGVRGQETQYF
>TRBV6-1|14|TRBD1|TRBJ2-5|many
TGTGCCAGCAGTGTAGGGACAGCAACAGGGTCCCAGTACTTC
CASSVGTATGSQYF
>TRBV4-3|16|TRBD1|TRBJ2-3|few
TGCGCCAGCAGCCAAGGTGGACAGGGTAGCACAGATACGCAGTATTTT
CASSQGGQGSTDTQYF
>TRBV20-1|13|.|TRBJ2-7|few
TGCAGTGCTAGGTATAGGGTGTCCTACGAGCAGTACTTC
CSARYRVSYEQYF
>TRBV27|13|.|TRBJ1-2|few
TGTGCCACTAAGAGGGAAATCGGGGATGGCTACACCTTC
CATKREIGDGYTF
>TRBV6-5|16|.|TRBJ2-3|few
TGTGCCAGCAGTTTCCGATTTGGGACTCTCACAGATACGCAGTATTTT
CASSFRFGTLTDTQYF
>TRBV27|15|TRBD1|TRBJ2-1|.
TGTGCCAGCAGTTTTTGGGACAGGGGCCGGGGAGAGCAGTTCTTC
CASSFWDRGRGEQFF
>TRBV20-1|14|.|TRBJ1-6|many
TGCAGTGCTAGAAGCCAGGGTGGTGGATCACCCCTCCACTTT
CSARSQGGGSPLHF
>TRBV12-3/TRBV12-4|15|.|TRBJ1-1|few
TGTGCCAGCACTCATTTTAGGGGGTGGAACACTGAAGCTTTCTTT
CASTHFRGWNTEAFF
>TRBV15|12|.|TRBJ1-4|.
TGTGCCACCAGCAGAGAGAACAGTAAACTGTTTTTT
CATSRENSKLFF
>TRBV5-1|13|.|TRBJ1-2|.
TGCGCCAGCCGCTCGGACGGTAACTATGGCTACACCTTC
CASRSDGNYGYTF
>TRBV29-1|16|TRBD1|TRBJ1-1|many
TGCAGCGTTGCAGCCAAGGGACAGGGTTCGAGCACTGAAGCTTTCTTT
CSVAAKGQGSSTEAFF
>TRBV6-5|18|TRBD2|TRBJ2-1|.
TGTGCCAGCAGTTCCCCAGGACTAGCGGGAGGAACCTACAATGAGCAGTTCTTC
CASSSPGLAGGTYNEQFF
>TRBV29-1|12|.|TRBJ2-5|.
TGCAGCGGATCAACAGGGCTAGAGACCCAGTACTTC
CSGSTGLETQYF
>TRBV29-1|13|.|TRBJ1-1|few
TGCAGCGCAGGACAGACAAGAAGCACTGAAGCTTTCTTT
CSAGQTRSTEAFF
>TRBV7-9|17|.|TRBJ2-1|few
TGTGCCAGCAGCCGCAACGGGTTGGCGGGGCTCTTCGATGAGCAGTTCTTC
CASSRNGLAGLFDEQFF
>TRBV5-1|14|.|TRBJ2-5|few
TGCGCCAGCAGCTTGTTTGGGGGAATGGAGACCCAGTACTTC
CASSLFGGMETQYF
>TRBV29-1|14|TRBD1|TRBJ2-3|many
TGCAGCGTTGACCGGACAGGGGCCACAGATACGCAGTATTTT
CSVDRTGATDTQYF
>TRBV30|13|.|TRBJ2-7|few
TGTGCCTGGAGTGCGACAGGTACTACGGAGCAGTACTTC
CAWSATGTTEQYF
>TRBV12-3/TRBV12-4|15|.|TRBJ1-3|few
TGTGCCAGCAGTTTCGGGGCTCCATCTAGAAACACCATATATTTT
CASSFGAPSRNTIYF
>TRBV6-2/TRBV6-3|12|.|TRBJ1-1|.
TGTGCCAGCAGTTACGAAGGCAGGTATGCTTTCTTT
CASSYEGRYAFF
>TRBV5-6|13|TRBD1|TRBJ2-5|.
TGTGCCAGCTTGGGACAGGTTGGGGAGACCCAGTACTTC
CASLGQVGETQYF
>TRBV5-1|16|.|TRBJ1-6|.
TGCGCCAGCAGCTTGGATTGGTTAGCGGGCCATGCAGCCCTCCACTTT
CASSLDWLAGHAALHF
>TRBV4-2|15|.|TRBJ2-5|.
TGTGCCAGCAGCCAAGATGGCCGCAGCCAAGAGACCCAGTACTTC
CASSQDGRSQETQYF
>TRBV9|23|TRBD1|TRBJ1-5|many
TGTGCCAGCAGCGTAACGTACCCCCTTTGGACAGGGGGGGGTCTGTATAGCAATCAGCCCCAGCATTTT
CASSVTYPLWTGGGLYSNQPQHF
>TRBV4-1|19|TRBD2|TRBJ2-5|few
TGCGCCAGCAGCCAAGAAATTGGGACTAGCGGGAGGGCCGAAGAGACCCAGTACTTC
CASSQEIGTSGRAEETQYF
>TRBV20-1|13|.|TRBJ1-2|few
TGCAGTGCTAGTGGGGGTTCTAACTATGGCTACACCTTC
CSASGGSNYGYTF
>TRBV7-2|17|.|TRBJ2-1|.
TGTGCCAGCAGCTGGACAGCGGGCACGAGCTCCTACAATGAGCAGTTCTTC
CASSWTAGTSSYNEQFF
>TRBV7-9|15|.|TRBJ2-2|many
TGTGCCAGCAGCTTCGTCCAGGGGTCCACCGGGGAGCTGTTTTTT
CASSFVQGSTGELFF
>TRBV5-6|13|.|TRBJ1-5|.
TGTGCCAGCAGCTTGGCCGGCGGGGTGCCCCAGCATTTT
CASSLAGGVPQHF
>TRBV6-2/TRBV6-3|12|TRBD1|TRBJ1-1|few
TGTGCCAGCAGTTACTCGACAGGGTCAGCTTTCTTT
CASSYSTGSAFF
>TRBV10-3|16|TRBD2|TRBJ2-7|.
TGTGCCATCAGTGAGTCGAAAAGCGGGAGGGCCTACGAGCAGTACTTC
CAISESKSGRAYEQYF